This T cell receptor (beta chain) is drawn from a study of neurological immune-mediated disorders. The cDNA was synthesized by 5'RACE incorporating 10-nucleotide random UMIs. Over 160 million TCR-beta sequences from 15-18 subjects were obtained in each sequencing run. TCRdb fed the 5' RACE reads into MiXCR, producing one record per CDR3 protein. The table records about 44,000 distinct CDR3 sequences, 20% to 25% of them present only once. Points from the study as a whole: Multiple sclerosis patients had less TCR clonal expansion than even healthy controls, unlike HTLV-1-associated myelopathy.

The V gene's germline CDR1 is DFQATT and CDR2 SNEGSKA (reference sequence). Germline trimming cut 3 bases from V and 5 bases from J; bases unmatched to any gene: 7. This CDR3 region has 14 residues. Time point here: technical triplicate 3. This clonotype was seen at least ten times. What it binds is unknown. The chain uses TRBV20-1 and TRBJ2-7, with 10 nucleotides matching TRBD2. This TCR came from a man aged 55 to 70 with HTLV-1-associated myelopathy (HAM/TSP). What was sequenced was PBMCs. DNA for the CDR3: TGCAGTGCTAGCGAACTAGCGGGATCTCACGAGCAGTACTTC. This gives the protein CSASELAGSHEQYF.